This T cell receptor beta chain was documented in a study of T-cell memory formation after mild COVID-19. This clonotype came up a few times. Trimming removed 4 bases from V and 4 bases from J; junction bases left unmatched: 8. Germline V CDR1 and CDR2: SGDLS, YYNGEE. The CDR3 runs to 16 residues. TCRdb independently ran MiXCR on the 5' RACE reads; one entry per CDR3 protein. The sample contains roughly 350,000 distinct CDR3 sequences, under 25% of which appear only once. This chain joins TRBV9 and TRBJ2-1; 10 nucleotides agree with TRBD1. Sequencing was done on a sample of PBMCs or a T cell subset sorted from them (not recorded which). The sequence came from an adult woman who had mild COVID-19 (a few samples of this study predate the infection). Cell type and time point are not known. The CDR3, as DNA: TGTGCCAGCAGCCCCCCGTGGGACAGGGGATACAATGAGCAGTTCTTC. Protein sequence: CASSPPWDRGYNEQFF. The full variable domain, with the rest looked up from reference TRBV9 and TRBJ2-1, is DSGVTQTPKHLITATGQRVTLRCSPRSGDLSVYWYQQSLDQGLQFLIQYYNGEERAKGNILERFSAQQFPDLHSELNLSSLELGDSALYFCASSPPWDRGYNEQFFGPGTRLTVL.